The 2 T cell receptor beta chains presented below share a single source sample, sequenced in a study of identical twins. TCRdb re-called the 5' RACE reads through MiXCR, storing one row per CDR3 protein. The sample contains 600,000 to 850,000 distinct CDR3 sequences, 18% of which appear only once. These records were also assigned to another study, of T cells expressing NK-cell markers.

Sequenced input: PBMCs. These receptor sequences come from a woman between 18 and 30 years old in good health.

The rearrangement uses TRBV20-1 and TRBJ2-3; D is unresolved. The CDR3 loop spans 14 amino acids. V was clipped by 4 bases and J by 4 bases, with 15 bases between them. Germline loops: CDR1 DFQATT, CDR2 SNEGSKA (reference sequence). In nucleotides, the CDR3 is TGCAGTGCTATCCCCCCGCCTAGGGCAGATACGCAGTATTTT. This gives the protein CSAIPPPRADTQYF.

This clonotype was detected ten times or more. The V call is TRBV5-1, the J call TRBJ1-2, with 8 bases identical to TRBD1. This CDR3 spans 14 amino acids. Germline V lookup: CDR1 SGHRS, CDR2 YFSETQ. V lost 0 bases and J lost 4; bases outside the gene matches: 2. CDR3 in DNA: TGCGCCAGCAGCTTGGGGACAGGGATCTATGGCTACACCTTC. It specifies CASSLGTGIYGYTF.